A single sample gave rise to the 12 T cell receptor beta chains below, sequenced in a study of cytomegalovirus exposure and HLA in healthy donors. With 60 Vbeta and 13 Jbeta primers, the PCR was carried out. Profiling relied on immunoSEQ multiplex PCR, and the TCRdb table lists in-frame clones only, not all of them. The table has around 99,000 clones, roughly 76% seen once. Sequencing was done on a sample of PBMCs. These receptor sequences come from a man aged 18 to 29 in good health and CMV-seronegative.

This clone has just one count. The chain recombines TRBV29-1 with TRBJ1-2; TRBD1 matches 11 bases. This CDR3 region has 15 residues. Germline V gene data show CDR1 as SQVTM and CDR2 as ANQGSEA. With V trimmed by 7 bases and J by 3 bases, 10 bases remained unmatched. The DNA for the CDR3 is TGCAGCGCCCACCCACCGGGACAGGGGGACTATGGCTACACCTTC. Amino acids: CSAHPPGQGDYGYTF.

The chain recombines TRBV6-5 with TRBJ1-6, with D possibly TRBD1 on 5 matching bases. V lost 2 bases and J lost 4, with 12 bases in between. The germline gives CDR1 MNHEY, CDR2 SVGAGI. CDR3 length equals 16 residues. The CDR3 here is CASSYDSPGYNSPLHF. The DNA of the CDR3 is TGTGCCAGCAGTTACGACAGCCCTGGGTATAATTCACCCCTCCACTTT.

The CDR3 DNA follows: TGTGCCAGCAGTTTCTCGCAGGGCAAGTTTCAGCAGCCCCAGCATTTT. It yields the protein CASSFSQGKFQQPQHF. J is TRBJ1-5 and V is TRBV28; a weak D match, TRBD1 (5 bases). V was cut by 3 bases and J by 7 bases, with 19 bases left in between. Germline V gene lookup returns CDR1 MDHEN and CDR2 SYDVKM. This CDR3 region has 16 residues.

V gene TRBV11-2 combines with J gene TRBJ2-2, with 10 bases identical to TRBD1. The germline CDR1 and CDR2 sequences are SGHAT and FQNNGV. This CDR3 is 15 amino acids long. Trimming took 4 bases from V and 1 from J; bases not matched to a gene: 0. The CDR3 reads CASSWDRGNTGELFF. CDR3 DNA: TGTGCCAGCAGCTGGGACAGGGGGAACACCGGGGAGCTGTTTTTT.

The rearrangement uses TRBV9 and TRBJ2-5, with TRBD1 matching 9 bases. CDR1 SGDLS and CDR2 YYNGEE come from the germline V gene. J lost 3 bases, V lost 7 bases, and 7 bases had no gene match. The length of the CDR3 is 14 residues. The DNA for the CDR3 is TGTGCCAGCGCCCGGGGACAGGGAGAAGAGACCCAGTACTTC. It is translated as CASARGQGEETQYF.

This sequence joins TRBV5-4 and TRBJ2-3, with TRBD1 matching 8 bases. V shed 3 bases and J 3 bases; nucleotides not matched to a gene: 9. Germline CDR1 and CDR2: SGHNT and YYREEE (reference sequence). The CDR3 length is 16 residues. This CDR3 is CASSSRTGRRTDTQYF. CDR3 nucleotide sequence: TGTGCCAGCAGCTCACGGACAGGGAGAAGGACAGATACGCAGTATTTT.

V gene TRBV6-4 combines with J gene TRBJ2-3; TRBD1 matches 9 bases. V lost 2 bases to trimming and J lost 5 bases; unmatched junction nucleotides: 8. The CDR3 has 16 amino acids. Germline lookup yields CDR1 MRHNA and CDR2 SNTAGT. The CDR3 sequence: CASSDISGTGIDTQYF. The CDR3 nucleotides read TGTGCCAGCAGTGACATCTCGGGGACAGGGATAGATACGCAGTATTTT.

This clone was observed once. The chain links TRBV6-5 to TRBJ2-3; 11 nucleotides match TRBD2. Germline V gene data show CDR1 as MNHEY and CDR2 as SVGAGI. V dropped 4 bases and J dropped 4; count of bases not matched to a gene: 4. CDR3 length: 15 residues. CDR3 amino acids: CASSSLAGGPDTQYF. For the CDR3, the DNA is TGTGCCAGCAGTTCCCTAGCGGGGGGTCCAGATACGCAGTATTTT.

This rearrangement joins TRBV5-1 to TRBJ2-5; 8 bases map to TRBD2. The V gene's germline CDR1 is SGHRS and CDR2 YFSETQ. The CDR3 has 13 residues. V gave up 4 bases and J gave up 7 bases; unmatched junction bases: 6. The CDR3 region has the DNA TGCGCCAGCAGCCCGGGGGGGCCCGGGACCCAGTACTTC. This gives the protein CASSPGGPGTQYF.

The chain is built from TRBV7-2 and TRBJ1-4, with D perhaps matching TRBD1 (6 bases). Trimming stripped 7 bases from V and 11 bases from J, with 23 bases between. Germline V gives CDR1 SGHTA, CDR2 FQGNSA. CDR3 length: 15 amino acids. The CDR3 loop reads CASTLGRGHGSKLFF. The CDR3 DNA follows: TGTGCCAGCACTTTGGGGAGGGGACACGGGTCCAAACTGTTTTTT.

J is TRBJ1-2 and V is TRBV18; D is uncertain. CDR3 length equals 11 residues. V was cut by 5 bases and J by 10 bases, with 11 bases left in between. Germline values: CDR1 KGHSH, CDR2 LQKENI. CDR3 in amino acids: CASSNSRDYTF. The CDR3 nucleotides are TGTGCCAGCTCAAACTCCCGGGACTACACCTTC.

V usage is TRBV14 and J usage is TRBJ2-5; tentatively, D is TRBD1 (6 bases). The CDR3 runs to 14 residues. The V gene lost 3 bases and the J gene lost 5 bases, with 13 bases spanning the gap. Germline V lookup: CDR1 SGHDN, CDR2 FVKESK. The DNA for the CDR3 is TGTGCCAGCAGCCATCCAGACAGGAGGGAGACCCAGTACTTC. As protein: CASSHPDRRETQYF.